Each of the 24 T cell receptor beta chains below was sequenced from the same sample in a study of beta chain features in type 1 diabetes. Reverse transcription of all isolated RNA meant that expressed TCRB transcripts were sequenced. Assay: immunoSEQ multiplex PCR; the TCRdb copy retains only in-frame clones and omits some. The sample comprises about 240,000 clones, 25% to 30% of which are singletons, and approximately 4% rests with the top ten. The specimen was central memory CD4+ T cells from blood. Receptors were obtained from a man under 40 in good health.

The CDR3 nucleotides read TGTGCCAGCAGTCAGGACAGGGGGACGCAGTATTTT. It specifies CASSQDRGTQYF. The J gene is TRBJ2-3, the V gene TRBV2, with TRBD1 identical over 10 bases. Germline V gene lookup returns CDR1 SNHLY and CDR2 FYNNEI. V was pared by 5 bases and J by 9 bases, with 2 bases of the junction left unmatched. The CDR3 sequence is 12 residues long.

This clone was counted a single time. The junction departs from the called germline gene at one end, perhaps through a read error. The chain combines TRBV10-3 with TRBJ1-5, with a possible D match to TRBD1 (6 bases). Germline values: CDR1 ENHRY, CDR2 SYGVKD. The CDR3 has 12 amino acids. The CDR3 here is CAIGQNNQSQHF. The CDR3, as DNA: TGTGCCATCGGACAGAACAATCAGTCCCAGCATTTT.

CDR3 in DNA: TGTGCCAGCAGCTTAGACCCGGGAGGATCCTACAATGAGCAGTTCTTC. It specifies CASSLDPGGSYNEQFF. This sequence joins TRBV7-2 and TRBJ2-1; the match to TRBD2 covers 7 bases. Germline V lookup: CDR1 SGHTA, CDR2 FQGNSA. After removal of 1 base from V and 1 base from J, the junction contained 4 bases not matched to a gene. The CDR3 spans 16 residues. Supplemented by reference TRBV7-2 and TRBJ2-1, the full variable domain reads GAGVSQSPSNKVTEKGKDVELRCDPISGHTALYWYRQSLGQGLEFLIYFQGNSAPDKSGLPSDRFSAERTGGSVSTLTIQRTQQEDSAVYLCASSLDPGGSYNEQFFGPGTRLTVL.

This chain links TRBV10-2 with TRBJ2-5, with D perhaps TRBD1 (6 bases). Per the germline V gene, CDR1 is WSHSY and CDR2 is SAAADI. V shed 5 bases and J shed 5 bases, with 12 bases lying between them. The CDR3 sequence is 13 residues long. CDR3 amino acids: CASSQGLGETQYF. Here the CDR3 DNA reads TGCGCCAGCAGTCAGGGGTTAGGTGAGACCCAGTACTTC.

This clone came up once. The chain combines TRBV6-6 with TRBJ1-1, with no clear D. Looked up from germline, CDR1 is MNHNY and CDR2 is SVGAGI (reference sequence). The CDR3 has 14 residues. V was pared by 5 bases and J by 4 bases, with 14 bases between. The CDR3 loop is CASSAGSLGTEAFF. DNA of the CDR3: TGTGCCAGCAGTGCCGGGTCCTTGGGCACTGAAGCTTTCTTT.

This chain connects TRBV5-6 to TRBJ1-5; D gene unclear. The CDR3 is 15 residues long. The V end was cut by 1 base, the J end by 1 base, with 9 bases between. Germline lookup yields CDR1 SGHDT and CDR2 YYEEEE. The DNA of the CDR3 is TGTGCCAGCAGCTTGTATGGCCAGAGCAATCAGCCCCAGCATTTT. This translates into CASSLYGQSNQPQHF. Using reference TRBV5-6 and TRBJ1-5 for the parts outside the CDR3, the full variable domain is DAGVTQSPTHLIKTRGQQVTLRCSPKSGHDTVSWYQQALGQGPQFIFQYYEEEERQRGNFPDRFSGHQFPNYSSELNVNALLLGDSALYLCASSLYGQSNQPQHFGDGTRLSIL.

This clone has a handful of counts. V and J are TRBV16 and TRBJ1-5; TRBD1 matches 7 bases. CDR1 and CDR2 from the germline V gene are KGHSY and FQNENV. Germline trimming cut 3 bases from V and 4 bases from J; bases unmatched to any gene: 9. The CDR3 is 16 residues long. CDR3 bases: TGTGCCAGCAGCCATGCGAGAGCAGGGGGGAATCAGCCCCAGCATTTT. Translating gives CASSHARAGGNQPQHF. The full variable domain, in which reference TRBV16 and TRBJ1-5 provide the parts outside the CDR3, is GEEVAQTPKHLVRGEGQKAKLYCAPIKGHSYVFWYQQVLKNEFKFLISFQNENVFDETGMPKERFSAKCLPNSPCSLEIQATKLEDSAVYFCASSHARAGGNQPQHFGDGTRLSIL.

This clone was observed a few times. The V and J genes are TRBV20-1 and TRBJ2-3; D call uncertain. Germline CDR1 DFQATT, CDR2 SNEGSKA (reference sequence). The CDR3 length is 10 residues. In nucleotides, the CDR3 is TGCAGCGCCAGTCCTGATACGCAGTATTTT. It translates to CSASPDTQYF.

The rearrangement joins TRBV10-3 to TRBJ2-1; D might be TRBD1 (6 bases). The V end lost 6 bases, the J end lost 7 bases, and 13 bases lay between the germline ends. CDR1 and CDR2 (germline): ENHRY, SYGVKD. CDR3 size: 13 residues. CDR3 nucleotides: TGTGCCATCAGGGACGACAGGACTAATGAGCAGTTCTTC. It yields the protein CAIRDDRTNEQFF.

The chain has TRBV25-1 and TRBJ2-2, with 9 bases matching TRBD1. V lost 10 bases and J lost 5; bases outside the gene matches: 14. This CDR3 region has 16 residues. Germline V gives CDR1 MGHDK, CDR2 SYGVNS. Written as DNA, the CDR3 is TGTGCCACCACGGACAGGGGAAGTGAAGGGACCGGGGAGCTGTTTTTT. It codes for CATTDRGSEGTGELFF.

The chain joins TRBV5-6 to TRBJ1-1, with 8 nucleotides matching TRBD1. Germline V gene data show CDR1 as SGHDT and CDR2 as YYEEEE. V lost 4 bases and J lost 4; bases outside the gene matches: 9. The CDR3 is 15 residues long. As DNA, the CDR3 is TGTGCCAGCAGCGATAAGACCACAGGGGGCACTGAAGCTTTCTTT. Amino acids: CASSDKTTGGTEAFF. Using reference TRBV5-6 and TRBJ1-1 for the parts outside the CDR3, the full variable domain is DAGVTQSPTHLIKTRGQQVTLRCSPKSGHDTVSWYQQALGQGPQFIFQYYEEEERQRGNFPDRFSGHQFPNYSSELNVNALLLGDSALYLCASSDKTTGGTEAFFGQGTRLTVV.

This rearrangement joins TRBV5-4 to TRBJ2-5, with D possibly called TRBD1 or TRBD2 (6 bases each). V was pared by 1 base and J by 4 bases, with 17 bases between. In germline, CDR1 is SGHNT, CDR2 YYREEE (reference sequence). This CDR3 has 16 amino acids. The CDR3 region is CASSLRLGGRGETQYF. Here the CDR3 DNA reads TGTGCCAGCAGCTTGAGGCTGGGGGGCCGGGGAGAGACCCAGTACTTC.

The genes are TRBV30 and TRBJ2-5, with 8 bases matching TRBD1. CDR1 and CDR2 from the germline V gene are GTSNPN and SVGIG (reference sequence). V was clipped by 1 base and J by 5 bases; unmatched bases: 12. This CDR3 comprises 16 residues. The chain's CDR3 is CAWSAPGDRGRETQYF. The CDR3 coding sequence is TGTGCCTGGAGTGCCCCGGGTGACAGGGGAAGGGAGACCCAGTACTTC.

This clone has at least ten counts. The chain carries TRBV14 and TRBJ2-1, with TRBD1 as a possible D gene (5 bases). The CDR3 has 16 amino acids. Trimming cost V 5 bases and J 5 bases, with 19 bases left between them. CDR1 SGHDN and CDR2 FVKESK come from the germline V gene. CDR3 DNA sequence: TGTGCCAGCAGCTTCAAGGCAGGGCTCCGTAACAATGAGCAGTTCTTC. Protein: CASSFKAGLRNNEQFF.

This clone was observed many times. The chain employs TRBV19 and TRBJ2-4; D remains unclear. V was cut by 1 base and J by 8 bases, with 9 bases left in between. Germline CDR1 is LNHDA and CDR2 is SQIVND (reference sequence). The CDR3 has 13 residues. As DNA, the CDR3 is TGTGCCAGTAGTATAGCAGGTGGGGACATTCAGTACTTC. Translating gives CASSIAGGDIQYF.

The V gene is TRBV14, the J gene TRBJ2-3; 9 bases are a match to TRBD2. Unmatched junction bases numbered 6, after V lost 4 bases and J lost 4 bases. CDR1 and CDR2 (germline): SGHDN, FVKESK. This CDR3 contains 15 residues. The CDR3 DNA sequence: TGTGCCAGCAGCCGGGGACTAGCAAGCTCAGATACGCAGTATTTT. Amino acid sequence: CASSRGLASSDTQYF. Together with reference TRBV14 and TRBJ2-3, the CDR3 gives the full variable domain: EAGVTQFPSHSVIEKGQTVTLRCDPISGHDNLYWYRRVMGKEIKFLLHFVKESKQDESGMPNNRFLAERTGGTYSTLKVQPAELEDSGVYFCASSRGLASSDTQYFGPGTRLTVL.

This chain uses TRBV7-2 with TRBJ2-5; the D gene is possibly TRBD1 (5 bases). Germline V gene data show CDR1 as SGHTA and CDR2 as FQGNSA. This CDR3 comprises 13 residues. Trimming left V 4 bases short and J 5 bases short, with 11 bases between. The CDR3 bases are TGTGCCAGCAGCTCACAGGTTCAGGAGACCCAGTACTTC. Its protein product is CASSSQVQETQYF.

The chain links TRBV9 to TRBJ1-6; D remains ambiguous. Per the germline V gene, CDR1 is SGDLS and CDR2 is YYNGEE. Trimming took 0 bases from V and 10 from J, leaving 17 bases between them. This CDR3 spans 16 amino acids. The CDR3 is CASSVEPSRGQSPLHF. CDR3 nucleotides: TGTGCCAGCAGCGTAGAGCCCTCCCGCGGGCAGTCACCCCTCCACTTT.

The chain employs TRBV29-1 and TRBJ2-7, with D possibly matching TRBD1 (5 bases). From germline, CDR1 is SQVTM and CDR2 ANQGSEA. The CDR3 length is 12 residues. The V gene lost 4 bases and the J gene lost 5 bases, with 12 bases spanning the gap. The chain's CDR3 is CSVGGRFNEQYF. Written as DNA, the CDR3 is TGCAGCGTTGGGGGCCGTTTCAACGAGCAGTACTTC.

The V and J genes are TRBV7-9 and TRBJ1-4; 7 bases line up with TRBD1. Germline CDR1 and CDR2: SEHNR and FQNEAQ (reference sequence). The CDR3 is 14 amino acids. V dropped 5 bases and J dropped 6; count of bases not matched to a gene: 6. The CDR3 here is CASSTGVTDEKLFF. The CDR3 DNA follows: TGTGCCAGCAGCACAGGGGTTACTGATGAAAAACTGTTTTTT.

The V gene is TRBV5-1, the J gene TRBJ2-2; D possibly matches TRBD1 or TRBD2 (5 bases each). V was pared by 1 base and J by 4 bases, with 8 bases between. Germline assignment: CDR1 SGHRS and CDR2 YFSETQ. CDR3 length: 14 residues. The CDR3 loop reads CASSLPGSTGELFF. As DNA, the CDR3 is TGCGCCAGCAGCTTGCCAGGGAGCACCGGGGAGCTGTTTTTT.

Remarks on this clone: The sample contains more than one DNA sequence encoding this CDR3. V gene TRBV29-1 combines with J gene TRBJ2-5; the match to TRBD2 covers 9 bases. The ends lost 7 bases at V and 4 bases at J; junction bases unmatched: 4. Germline CDR1 reads SQVTM; CDR2 reads ANQGSEA. This CDR3 comprises 12 residues. Here the CDR3 DNA reads TGCAGCGGCGGGGGGGCCGGAGAGACCCAGTACTTC. Translated: CSGGGAGETQYF.

This clone was seen only a few times. This sequence joins TRBV30 and TRBJ1-1, with 8 nucleotides matching TRBD1. Germline values: CDR1 GTSNPN, CDR2 SVGIG (reference sequence). V shed 4 bases and J 1 base; nucleotides not matched to a gene: 8. The CDR3 extends over 15 amino acids. CDR3 sequence: CAWTGTGLGNTEAFF. In nucleotides, the CDR3 is TGTGCCTGGACCGGGACAGGCCTTGGGAACACTGAAGCTTTCTTT.

Note on this clone: With a much larger clone just one base away, this may be a read error. J is TRBJ2-1 and V is TRBV6-1; TRBD2 matches 9 bases. The CDR3 consists of 15 residues. From germline, CDR1 is MNHNS and CDR2 SASEGT. V shed 1 base and J 4 bases; nucleotides not matched to a gene: 2. CDR3 in amino acids: CASSEERGEYNEQFF. The CDR3 DNA reads as TGTGCCAGCAGTGAAGAGCGGGGGGAGTACAATGAGCAGTTCTTC.